This TCR beta chain was identified during a study of shared clonotypes between healthy human individuals. Assay used: immunoSEQ multiplex PCR; TCRdb lists only in-frame clones, some missing. In the table there are some 1.4 million clones, roughly 97% of which are singletons. Trimming pared 6 bases from V and 0 bases from J, leaving 17 bases between. This CDR3 comprises 15 residues. Germline CDR1 SQVTM, CDR2 ANQGSEA. This clone was detected once. The J gene is TRBJ1-1, the V gene TRBV29-1, with TRBD1 as a possible D gene (6 bases). Material: naive CD4+ T cells sorted from blood. Subset denoted: CD45RA+ positively selected. The sequence was collected from a young man in good health. CDR3 in DNA: TGCAGCGTAGAGGGGGGGGGACATCTGAACACTGAAGCTTTCTTT. Amino acid sequence: CSVEGGGHLNTEAFF.